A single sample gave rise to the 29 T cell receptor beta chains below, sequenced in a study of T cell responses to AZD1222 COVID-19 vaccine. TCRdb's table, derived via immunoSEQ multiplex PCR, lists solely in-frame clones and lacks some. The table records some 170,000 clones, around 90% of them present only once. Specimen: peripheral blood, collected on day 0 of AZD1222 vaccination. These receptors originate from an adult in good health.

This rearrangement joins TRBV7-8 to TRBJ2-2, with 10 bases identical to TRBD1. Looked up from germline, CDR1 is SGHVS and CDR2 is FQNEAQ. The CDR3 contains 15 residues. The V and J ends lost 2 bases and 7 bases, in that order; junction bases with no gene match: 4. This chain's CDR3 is CASSLRQGAGGELFF. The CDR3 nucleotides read TGTGCCAGCAGCTTAAGACAGGGGGCGGGCGGGGAGCTGTTTTTT.

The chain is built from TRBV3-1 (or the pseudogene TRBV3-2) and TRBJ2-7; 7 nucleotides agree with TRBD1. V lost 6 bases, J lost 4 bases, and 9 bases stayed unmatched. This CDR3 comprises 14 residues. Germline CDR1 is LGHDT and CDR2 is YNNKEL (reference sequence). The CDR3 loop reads CASSRRQGSYEQYF. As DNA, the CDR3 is TGTGCCAGCAGTAGGCGACAGGGTTCGTACGAGCAGTACTTC.

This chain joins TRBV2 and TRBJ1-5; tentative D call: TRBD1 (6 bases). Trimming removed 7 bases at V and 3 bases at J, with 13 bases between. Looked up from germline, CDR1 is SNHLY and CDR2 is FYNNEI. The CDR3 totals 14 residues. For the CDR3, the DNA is TGTGCCAGCAACCGGGGGGCTCTCAATCAGCCCCAGCATTTT. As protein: CASNRGALNQPQHF. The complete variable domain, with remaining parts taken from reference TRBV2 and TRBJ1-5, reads EPEVTQTPSHQVTQMGQEVILRCVPISNHLYFYWYRQILGQKVEFLVSFYNNEISEKSEIFDDQFSVERPDGSNFTLKIRSTKLEDSAMYFCASNRGALNQPQHFGDGTRLSIL.

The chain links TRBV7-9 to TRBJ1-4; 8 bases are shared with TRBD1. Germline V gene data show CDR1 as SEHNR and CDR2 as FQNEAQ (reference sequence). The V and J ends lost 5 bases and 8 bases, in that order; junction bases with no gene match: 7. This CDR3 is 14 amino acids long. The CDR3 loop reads CASSNQGAREKLFF. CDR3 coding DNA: TGTGCCAGCAGCAACCAGGGGGCACGGGAAAAACTGTTTTTT.

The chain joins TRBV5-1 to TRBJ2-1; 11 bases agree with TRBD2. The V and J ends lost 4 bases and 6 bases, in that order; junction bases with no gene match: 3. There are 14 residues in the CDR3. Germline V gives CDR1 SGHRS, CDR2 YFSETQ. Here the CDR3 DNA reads TGCGCCAGCAGCCCCGGACTAGCGGGCAATGAGCAGTTCTTC. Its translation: CASSPGLAGNEQFF.

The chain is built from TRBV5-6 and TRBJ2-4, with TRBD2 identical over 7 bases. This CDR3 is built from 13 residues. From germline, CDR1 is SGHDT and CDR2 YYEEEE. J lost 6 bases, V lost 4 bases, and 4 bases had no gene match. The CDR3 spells CASSLGRLNIQYF. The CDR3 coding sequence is TGTGCCAGCAGCCTCGGGAGGCTAAACATTCAGTACTTC.

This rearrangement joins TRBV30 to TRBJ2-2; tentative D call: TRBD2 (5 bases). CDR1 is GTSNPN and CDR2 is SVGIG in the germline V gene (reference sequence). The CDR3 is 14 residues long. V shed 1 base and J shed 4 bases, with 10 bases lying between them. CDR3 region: CAWSETRTTGELFF. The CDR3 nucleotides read TGTGCCTGGAGTGAAACTAGAACCACCGGGGAGCTGTTTTTT.

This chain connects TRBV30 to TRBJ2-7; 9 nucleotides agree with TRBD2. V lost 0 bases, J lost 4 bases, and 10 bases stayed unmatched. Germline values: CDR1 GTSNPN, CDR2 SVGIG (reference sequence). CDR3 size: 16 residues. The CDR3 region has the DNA TGTGCCTGGAGTGTACGGGGGACTAGCCGCTCGTACGAGCAGTACTTC. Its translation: CAWSVRGTSRSYEQYF.

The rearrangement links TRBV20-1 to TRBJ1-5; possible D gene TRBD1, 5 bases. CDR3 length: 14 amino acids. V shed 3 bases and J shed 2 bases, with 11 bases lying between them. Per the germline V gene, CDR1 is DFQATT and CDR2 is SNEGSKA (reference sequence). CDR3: CSASRGLGNQPQHF. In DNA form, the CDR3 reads TGCAGTGCTAGTAGGGGTCTTGGCAATCAGCCCCAGCATTTT.

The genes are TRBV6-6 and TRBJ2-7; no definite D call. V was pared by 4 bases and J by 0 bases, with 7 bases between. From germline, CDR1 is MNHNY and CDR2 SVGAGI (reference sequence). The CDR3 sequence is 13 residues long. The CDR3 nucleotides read TGTGCCAGCAGTTCAAAGAACTCCTACGAGCAGTACTTC. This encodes CASSSKNSYEQYF.

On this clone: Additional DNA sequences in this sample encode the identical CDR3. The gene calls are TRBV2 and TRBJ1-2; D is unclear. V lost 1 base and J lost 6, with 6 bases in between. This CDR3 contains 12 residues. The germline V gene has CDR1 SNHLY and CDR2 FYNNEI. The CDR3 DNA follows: TGTGCCAGCAGTGAAGGGGTAAATGGCTACACCTTC. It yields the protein CASSEGVNGYTF. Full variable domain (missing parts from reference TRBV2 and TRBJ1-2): EPEVTQTPSHQVTQMGQEVILRCVPISNHLYFYWYRQILGQKVEFLVSFYNNEISEKSEIFDDQFSVERPDGSNFTLKIRSTKLEDSAMYFCASSEGVNGYTFGSGTRLTVV.

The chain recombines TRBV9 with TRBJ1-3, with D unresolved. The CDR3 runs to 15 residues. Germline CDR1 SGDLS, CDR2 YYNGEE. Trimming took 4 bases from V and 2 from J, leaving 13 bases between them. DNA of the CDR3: TGTGCCAGCAGCAGCCCGAGGGCTACTGGAAACACCATATATTTT. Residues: CASSSPRATGNTIYF.

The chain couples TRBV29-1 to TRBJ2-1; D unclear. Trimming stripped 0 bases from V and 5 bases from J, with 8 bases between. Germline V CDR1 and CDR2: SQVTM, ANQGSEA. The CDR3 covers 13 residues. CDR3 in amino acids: CSVEDIRDNEQFF. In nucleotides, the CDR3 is TGCAGCGTTGAAGACATCCGGGACAATGAGCAGTTCTTC.

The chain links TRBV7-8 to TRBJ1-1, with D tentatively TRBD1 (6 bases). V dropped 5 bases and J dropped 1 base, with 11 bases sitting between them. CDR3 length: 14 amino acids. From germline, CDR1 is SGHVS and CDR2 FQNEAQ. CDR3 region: CASSLGGTNTEAFF. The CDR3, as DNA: TGTGCCAGCAGCCTGGGGGGCACGAACACTGAAGCTTTCTTT.

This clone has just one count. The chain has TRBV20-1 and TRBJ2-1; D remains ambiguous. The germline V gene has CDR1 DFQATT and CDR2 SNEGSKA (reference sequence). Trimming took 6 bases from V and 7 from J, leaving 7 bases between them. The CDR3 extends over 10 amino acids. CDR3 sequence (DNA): TGCAGTGCCCCTCTGAATGAGCAGTTCTTC. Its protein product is CSAPLNEQFF.

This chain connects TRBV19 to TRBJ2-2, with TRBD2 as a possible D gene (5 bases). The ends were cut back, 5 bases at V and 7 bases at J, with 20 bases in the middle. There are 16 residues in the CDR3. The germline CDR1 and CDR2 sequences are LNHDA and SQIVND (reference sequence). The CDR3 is CASSESFVQRSGELFF. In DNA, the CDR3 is TGTGCCAGTAGTGAATCCTTTGTCCAGCGGAGCGGGGAGCTGTTTTTT.

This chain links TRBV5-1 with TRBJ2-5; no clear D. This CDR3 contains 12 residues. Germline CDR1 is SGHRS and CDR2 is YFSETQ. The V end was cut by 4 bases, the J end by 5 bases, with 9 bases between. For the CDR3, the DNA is TGCGCCAGCAGCACGAGAAGGGAGACCCAGTACTTC. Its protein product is CASSTRRETQYF. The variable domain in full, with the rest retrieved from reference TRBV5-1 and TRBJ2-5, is KAGVTQTPRYLIKTRGQQVTLSCSPISGHRSVSWYQQTPGQGLQFLFEYFSETQRNKGNFPGRFSGRQFSNSRSEMNVSTLELGDSALYLCASSTRRETQYFGPGTRLLVL.

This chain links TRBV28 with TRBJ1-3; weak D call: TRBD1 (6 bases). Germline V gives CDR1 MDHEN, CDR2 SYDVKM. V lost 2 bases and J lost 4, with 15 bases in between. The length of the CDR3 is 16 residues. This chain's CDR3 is CASSLGNRVSGNTIYF. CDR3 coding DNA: TGTGCCAGCAGTTTAGGCAACAGGGTGTCAGGAAACACCATATATTTT.

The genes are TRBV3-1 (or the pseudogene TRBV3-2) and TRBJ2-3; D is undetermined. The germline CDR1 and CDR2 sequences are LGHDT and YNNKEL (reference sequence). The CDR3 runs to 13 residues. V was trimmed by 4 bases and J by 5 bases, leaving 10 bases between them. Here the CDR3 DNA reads TGTGCCAGCAGCCGAAAAGGCGAAGATACGCAGTATTTT. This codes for CASSRKGEDTQYF.

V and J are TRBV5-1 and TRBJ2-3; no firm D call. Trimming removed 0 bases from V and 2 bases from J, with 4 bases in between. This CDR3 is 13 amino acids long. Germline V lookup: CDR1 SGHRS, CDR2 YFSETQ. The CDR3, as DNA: TGCGCCAGCAGCTTGGACCTCACAGATACGCAGTATTTT. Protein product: CASSLDLTDTQYF. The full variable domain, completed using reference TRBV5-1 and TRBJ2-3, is KAGVTQTPRYLIKTRGQQVTLSCSPISGHRSVSWYQQTPGQGLQFLFEYFSETQRNKGNFPGRFSGRQFSNSRSEMNVSTLELGDSALYLCASSLDLTDTQYFGPGTRLTVL.

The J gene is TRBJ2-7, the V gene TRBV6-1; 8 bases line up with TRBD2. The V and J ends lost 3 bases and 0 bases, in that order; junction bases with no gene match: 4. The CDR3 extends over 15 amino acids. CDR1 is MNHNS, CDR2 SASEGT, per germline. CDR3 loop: CASSEVAGSSYEQYF. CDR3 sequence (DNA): TGTGCCAGCAGTGAGGTAGCGGGGAGCTCCTACGAGCAGTACTTC.

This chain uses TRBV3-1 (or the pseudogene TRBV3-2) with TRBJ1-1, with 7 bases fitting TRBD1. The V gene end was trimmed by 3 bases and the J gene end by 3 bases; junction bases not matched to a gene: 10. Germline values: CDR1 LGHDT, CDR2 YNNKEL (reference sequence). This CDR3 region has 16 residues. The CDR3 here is CASSQTGKAKDTEAFF. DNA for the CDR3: TGTGCCAGCAGCCAGACAGGGAAGGCTAAGGACACTGAAGCTTTCTTT.

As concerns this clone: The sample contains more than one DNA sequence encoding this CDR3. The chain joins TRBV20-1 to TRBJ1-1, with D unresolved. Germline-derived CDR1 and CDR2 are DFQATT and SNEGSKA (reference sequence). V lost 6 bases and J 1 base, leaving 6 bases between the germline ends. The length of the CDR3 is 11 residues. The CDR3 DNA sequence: TGCAGTGCGACCCAGAACACTGAAGCTTTCTTT. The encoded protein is CSATQNTEAFF.

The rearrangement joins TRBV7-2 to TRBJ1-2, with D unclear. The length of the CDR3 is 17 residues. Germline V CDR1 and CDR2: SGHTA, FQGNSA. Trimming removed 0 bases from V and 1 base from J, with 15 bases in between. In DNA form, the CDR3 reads TGTGCCAGCAGCTTAGCGCAGAGGGAAGGCCTTAACTATGGCTACACCTTC. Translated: CASSLAQREGLNYGYTF.

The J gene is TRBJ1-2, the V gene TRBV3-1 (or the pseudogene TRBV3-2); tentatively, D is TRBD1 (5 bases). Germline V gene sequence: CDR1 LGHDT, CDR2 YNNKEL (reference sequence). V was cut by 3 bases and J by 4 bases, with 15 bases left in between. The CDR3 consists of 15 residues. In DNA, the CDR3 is TGTGCCAGCAGCCAGCCGGGGCCTATTCTCTATGGCTACACCTTC. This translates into CASSQPGPILYGYTF.

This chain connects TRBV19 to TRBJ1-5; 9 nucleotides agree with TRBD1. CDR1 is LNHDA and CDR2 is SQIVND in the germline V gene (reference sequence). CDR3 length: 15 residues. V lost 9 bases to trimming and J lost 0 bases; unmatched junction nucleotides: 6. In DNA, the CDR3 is TGTGCCAGCCAACTACAGGGGGCTAGCAATCAGCCCCAGCATTTT. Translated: CASQLQGASNQPQHF.

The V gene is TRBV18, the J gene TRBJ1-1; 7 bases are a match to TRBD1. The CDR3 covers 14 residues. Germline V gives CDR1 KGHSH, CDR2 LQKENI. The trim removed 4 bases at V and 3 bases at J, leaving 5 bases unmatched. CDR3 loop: CASSQGTVDTEAFF. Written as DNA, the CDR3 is TGTGCCAGCTCACAAGGGACAGTAGACACTGAAGCTTTCTTT.

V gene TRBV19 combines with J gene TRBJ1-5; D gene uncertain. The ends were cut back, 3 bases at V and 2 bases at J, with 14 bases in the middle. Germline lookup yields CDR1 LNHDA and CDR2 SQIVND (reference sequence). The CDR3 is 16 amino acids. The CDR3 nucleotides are TGTGCCAGTAGTATCAGATCTGTCGCGGGCAATCAGCCCCAGCATTTT. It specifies CASSIRSVAGNQPQHF.

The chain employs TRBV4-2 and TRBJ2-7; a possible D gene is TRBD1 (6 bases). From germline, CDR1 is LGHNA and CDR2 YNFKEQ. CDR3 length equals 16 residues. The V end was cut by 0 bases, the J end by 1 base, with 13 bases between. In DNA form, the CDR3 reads TGTGCCAGCAGCCAAGATGCAGGGGCGGATTCCTACGAGCAGTACTTC. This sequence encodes CASSQDAGADSYEQYF.